The clone carrying this T cell receptor beta chain was seen a few times. Construction of the TCRbeta library involved unique molecular identifiers. MiXCR was run by TCRdb on the PCR reads, yielding one entry per CDR3 protein. The data show around 100,000 distinct CDR3 sequences, over 6% seen once. This record belongs to a study of T-cell reconstitution after alpha-beta-depleted transplantation in children. Trimming at V came to 5 bases and at J to 0 bases, leaving 6 bases not matched to a gene. The CDR3 consists of 18 residues. CDR1 PRHDT and CDR2 FYEKMQ come from the germline V gene (reference sequence).

Sequences were derived from PBMCs, sampled before TCRalphabeta/CD19-depleted stem cell transplant. The TCR comes from a boy aged 2 to 10 with acute lymphoblastic leukemia, due to receive a stem cell transplant. The chain couples TRBV13 to TRBJ2-1; 14 nucleotides agree with TRBD2. The CDR3: CASSPGLAGGSSYNEQFF. The CDR3 coding sequence is TGTGCCAGCAGCCCTGGACTAGCGGGGGGAAGCTCCTACAATGAGCAGTTCTTC.